One sample yielded the 24 T cell receptor beta chains listed below, sequenced in a study of Ad26.COV2.S vaccination and SARS-CoV-2 variants. Sequencing was performed with immunoSEQ multiplex PCR; in TCRdb, only in-frame clones are kept and a portion is missing. The top ten hold around a sixth of the sample, which has more than 85,000 clones, 80% seen once. The source was peripheral blood, collected after recovery from COVID-19. The receptor set was obtained from a human donor who had recovered from COVID-19.

This chain joins TRBV19 and TRBJ1-5, with D possibly being TRBD1 (6 bases). V was cut by 5 bases and J by 0 bases, with 14 bases left in between. CDR3 length equals 16 residues. CDR1 LNHDA and CDR2 SQIVND come from the germline V gene (reference sequence). Here the CDR3 reads CASSPMTGLSNQPQHF. Written as DNA, the CDR3 is TGTGCCAGTAGTCCCATGACAGGTCTTAGCAATCAGCCCCAGCATTTT.

This chain connects TRBV6-1 to TRBJ2-1; D is undetermined. The CDR3 extends over 15 amino acids. Germline CDR1 reads MNHNS; CDR2 reads SASEGT. V was trimmed by 3 bases and J by 4 bases, leaving 13 bases between them. The CDR3 nucleotides read TGTGCCAGCAGTGATCAAGCCGTGGGGTACAATGAGCAGTTCTTC. This encodes CASSDQAVGYNEQFF.

The chain is built from TRBV29-1 and TRBJ2-1, with D uncertain. V gave up 6 bases and J gave up 0 bases, with 12 bases separating them. Germline values: CDR1 SQVTM, CDR2 ANQGSEA. This CDR3 region has 14 residues. The CDR3 bases are TGCAGCGTCCGAGAGACAATCTCCTACAATGAGCAGTTCTTC. This gives the protein CSVRETISYNEQFF.

On this clone: The junction departs from the called germline gene at one end, perhaps through a read error. This sequence joins TRBV28 and TRBJ1-5; D remains unclear. Germline values: CDR1 MDHEN, CDR2 SYDVKM. The CDR3 length is 13 residues. This CDR3 reads CASSLSYNQPQHF. The CDR3 coding sequence is TGTGCCAGTAGTTTGAGTTATAATCAGCCCCAGCATTTT.

V is TRBV7-2 and J is TRBJ2-3; perhaps TRBD2 as D (5 bases). V gave up 2 bases and J gave up 1 base, with 13 bases separating them. CDR1 and CDR2 from the germline V gene are SGHTA and FQGNSA. The CDR3 runs to 16 residues. Written as DNA, the CDR3 is TGTGCCAGCAGCTTACTCGGCGGGCTAGGCACAGATACGCAGTATTTT. It encodes CASSLLGGLGTDTQYF.

CDR3 protein: CASSWTGGAYSNQPQHF. The CDR3 DNA follows: TGTGCCAGCAGTTGGACAGGGGGCGCTTATAGCAATCAGCCCCAGCATTTT. The chain uses TRBV6-2 or TRBV6-3 and TRBJ1-5; 11 positions agree with TRBD1. Germline V gene data show CDR1 as MNHEY and CDR2 as SVGEGT. V was clipped by 4 bases and J by 0 bases; unmatched bases: 5. The CDR3 contains 17 residues.

The chain links TRBV7-2 to TRBJ2-1; 8 nucleotides agree with TRBD2. V lost 1 base and J lost 7; bases outside the gene matches: 6. Germline assignment: CDR1 SGHTA and CDR2 FQGNSA. This CDR3 is built from 15 residues. The CDR3 nucleotides read TGTGCCAGCAGCTTAGGTGGAGCGGGGGCAAATGAGCAGTTCTTC. Translated, it gives CASSLGGAGANEQFF.

The chain links TRBV13 to TRBJ1-2; 8 bases match TRBD1. This CDR3 spans 15 amino acids. In germline, CDR1 is PRHDT, CDR2 FYEKMQ (reference sequence). Losses at the gene ends were 3 bases for V and 6 bases for J; bases not matched to a gene: 9. The CDR3 loop reads CASSLEGTGVNGYTF. The DNA for the CDR3 is TGTGCCAGCAGCTTGGAAGGGACAGGAGTAAATGGCTACACCTTC.

V is TRBV19 and J is TRBJ1-1; TRBD1 matches 7 bases. After removal of 1 base from V and 0 bases from J, the junction contained 5 bases not matched to a gene. Per germline, CDR1 LNHDA and CDR2 SQIVND (reference sequence). CDR3 length: 16 residues. CDR3 loop: CASSIAIGGLNTEAFF. The CDR3 nucleotides are TGTGCCAGTAGTATAGCGATAGGGGGCCTGAACACTGAAGCTTTCTTT.

The chain has TRBV5-4 and TRBJ2-1; 7 bases align to TRBD1. Germline CDR1 SGHNT, CDR2 YYREEE (reference sequence). The CDR3 sequence is 15 residues long. Unmatched junction bases numbered 9, after V lost 3 bases and J lost 6 bases. The CDR3 loop reads CASSYPLYRGNEQFF. DNA for the CDR3: TGTGCCAGCAGCTACCCGCTCTACAGGGGCAATGAGCAGTTCTTC.

V usage is TRBV12-3 or TRBV12-4 and J usage is TRBJ2-1, with a tentative D call TRBD2 (5 bases). The CDR3 has 13 residues. Trimming shortened V by 3 bases and J by 3 bases, and 6 bases separated the two germline ends. The CDR3: CASSFRDYNEQFF. DNA for the CDR3: TGTGCCAGCAGTTTCCGGGACTACAATGAGCAGTTCTTC.

This clone was seen just once. The V and J genes are TRBV3-1 (or the pseudogene TRBV3-2) and TRBJ2-7; TRBD2 matches 7 bases. This CDR3 is built from 16 residues. J lost 5 bases, V lost 3 bases, and 13 bases had no gene match. Germline assignment: CDR1 LGHDT and CDR2 YNNKEL (reference sequence). CDR3 sequence (DNA): TGTGCCAGCAGCCATTACTCTAGCGGCGGTAGCAACGAGCAGTACTTC. It yields the protein CASSHYSSGGSNEQYF.

CDR3 in DNA: TGTGCCTGGGTTAGGACTAGCGGGGTCTATGAGCAGTTCTTC. Amino acid sequence: CAWVRTSGVYEQFF. The gene calls are TRBV30 and TRBJ2-1; 12 bases fit TRBD2. CDR1 and CDR2 from the germline V gene are GTSNPN and SVGIG (reference sequence). The CDR3 runs to 14 residues. Germline trimming cut 5 bases from V and 8 bases from J; bases unmatched to any gene: 7.

The chain joins TRBV5-5 to TRBJ1-2, with D perhaps TRBD1 (6 bases). Trimming took 0 bases from V and 4 from J, leaving 22 bases between them. In germline, CDR1 is SGHKS, CDR2 YYEKEE (reference sequence). This CDR3 spans 18 amino acids. The CDR3 bases are TGTGCCAGCAGCTTGGGGGGCCGGACAGTACCCATGTCCTATGGCTACACCTTC. It specifies CASSLGGRTVPMSYGYTF.

Only a few counts were recorded for this clone. The chain couples TRBV28 to TRBJ1-3; D is unclear. The CDR3 covers 12 residues. The germline V gene has CDR1 MDHEN and CDR2 SYDVKM. Trimming stripped 3 bases from V and 1 base from J, with 1 base between. The CDR3 spells CASSFSGNTIYF. The CDR3 region has the DNA TGTGCCAGCAGTTTTTCTGGAAACACCATATATTTT.

The chain uses TRBV27 and TRBJ2-7, with D maybe TRBD1 (6 bases). CDR1 MNHEY and CDR2 SMNVEV come from the germline V gene (reference sequence). The CDR3 runs to 18 residues. The germline V and J ends were trimmed by 7 bases and 3 bases, with 28 bases remaining between them. CDR3 bases: TGTGCCAGCACCCAAATCCGTCCCGCGACAGGCGATTACTACGAGCAGTACTTC. Translated: CASTQIRPATGDYYEQYF.

This chain connects TRBV2 to TRBJ2-5; maybe TRBD1 (6 bases). The CDR3 is 15 amino acids. Germline CDR1 and CDR2: SNHLY and FYNNEI. Trimming shortened V by 7 bases and J by 2 bases, and 17 bases separated the two germline ends. CDR3: CASTDLGTGQETQYF. The DNA for the CDR3 is TGTGCCAGCACCGACCTTGGAACAGGGCAAGAGACCCAGTACTTC.

This clone was seen only once. The junction does not match germline at one end; this may be a read error. The chain combines TRBV5-6 with TRBJ2-6; unclear D gene. CDR3 length equals 15 residues. The germline gives CDR1 SGHDT, CDR2 YYEEEE. CDR3 protein: CASSLGSGGSNVLTF. DNA for the CDR3: TGTGCCAGCAGCTTGGGTTCAGGTGGGTCCAACGTCCTGACTTTC.

In its sample, this clone was seen once. A read error may account for a junction end that differs from germline. This sequence joins TRBV2 and TRBJ2-3; 8 nucleotides align to TRBD2. Germline CDR1 reads SNHLY; CDR2 reads FYNNEI. This CDR3 is 15 amino acids long. CDR3 in DNA: TGTGCCAGCAGCGCGGGACTAGTTAGCATAGATACGCAGTATTTT. It translates to CASSAGLVSIDTQYF.

This clone showed up just once. The V and J genes are TRBV6-6 and TRBJ1-4, with TRBD1 as a possible D gene (5 bases). The V gene lost 5 bases and the J gene lost 11 bases, with 9 bases spanning the gap. Germline values: CDR1 MNHNY, CDR2 SVGAGI (reference sequence). The CDR3 consists of 11 residues. The CDR3 sequence: CASSPDSKLFF. The DNA of the CDR3 is TGTGCCAGCAGTCCCGACAGTAAACTGTTTTTT.

V usage is TRBV6-6 and J usage is TRBJ1-5; D possibly corresponds to TRBD1 (5 bases). Looked up from germline, CDR1 is MNHNY and CDR2 is SVGAGI (reference sequence). Trimming removed 2 bases from V and 1 base from J, with 9 bases in between. CDR3 length: 15 amino acids. In nucleotides, the CDR3 is TGTGCCAGCAGTTACCCAGGGTTGAGCAATCAGCCCCAGCATTTT. This translates into CASSYPGLSNQPQHF.

The chain carries TRBV6-5 and TRBJ1-2, with no clear D. The CDR3 runs to 15 residues. Germline V lookup: CDR1 MNHEY, CDR2 SVGAGI. V was pared by 0 bases and J by 6 bases, with 14 bases between. Here the CDR3 DNA reads TGTGCCAGCAGTTACTCGACGGCAGGTGGGAATGGCTACACCTTC. It yields the protein CASSYSTAGGNGYTF.

V and J are TRBV14 and TRBJ2-3, with D possibly TRBD1 on 6 matching bases. There are 16 residues in the CDR3. Between the trimmed V and J ends, which lost 0 bases and 1 base, there was a span of 11 bases. Germline CDR1 reads SGHDN; CDR2 reads FVKESK. CDR3 region: CASSQDVGAGTDTQYF. The CDR3 DNA follows: TGTGCCAGCAGCCAAGACGTGGGGGCCGGCACAGATACGCAGTATTTT.

This clone was recorded at least ten times. The chain employs TRBV7-9 and TRBJ1-2, with 7 bases identical to TRBD1. J gave up 7 bases and V 5 bases, and 4 bases lay outside the gene matches. Germline V gene lookup returns CDR1 SEHNR and CDR2 FQNEAQ (reference sequence). The CDR3 loop spans 12 amino acids. The CDR3 DNA sequence: TGTGCCAGCAGCAGACAGGGAGGTGGCTACACCTTC. It codes for CASSRQGGGYTF.